The 3 T cell receptor beta chains listed next were all sequenced from one sample in a study of T cells in Graves' hyperthyroidism and ophthalmopathy. Template material for amplifying TCR beta CDR3 regions consisted of RNA transcripts. During a first-round RT-PCR of the TCR CDR3, the HTBI primer set was used. TCRdb redid the calling of the multiplex PCR reads with MiXCR, one entry per CDR3 protein. The table has roughly 500,000 distinct CDR3 sequences, 15% to 20% seen once. The specimen sequenced was blood. The origin of the receptors is a woman between 25 and 40 years old with Graves' ophthalmopathy.

There are a few counts of this clonotype. The V and J genes are TRBV6-2 or TRBV6-3 and TRBJ1-1, with 10 nucleotides matching TRBD1. Per the germline V gene, CDR1 is MNHEY and CDR2 is SVGEGT. The CDR3 sequence is 16 residues long. Trimming took 6 bases from V and 3 from J; bases not matched to a gene: 10. CDR3 DNA sequence: TGTGCCAGCAGCTCTCCCGACAGGGGGCTTGACACTGAAGCTTTCTTT. Protein product: CASSSPDRGLDTEAFF.

Many counts were recorded for this clonotype. The chain links TRBV5-1 to TRBJ1-6; the D gene is possibly TRBD1 (6 bases). V lost 0 bases and J lost 9, with 16 bases in between. This CDR3 has 16 amino acids. CDR1 and CDR2 from the germline V gene are SGHRS and YFSETQ. CDR3 sequence: CASSLEGQLGGSPLHF. DNA of the CDR3: TGCGCCAGCAGCTTGGAAGGACAGTTGGGCGGTTCACCCCTCCACTTT. The full variable domain, in which reference TRBV5-1 and TRBJ1-6 provide the parts outside the CDR3, is KAGVTQTPRYLIKTRGQQVTLSCSPISGHRSVSWYQQTPGQGLQFLFEYFSETQRNKGNFPGRFSGRQFSNSRSEMNVSTLELGDSALYLCASSLEGQLGGSPLHFGNGTRLTVT.

The chain has TRBV20-1 and TRBJ2-7; D gene uncertain. CDR1 is DFQATT and CDR2 is SNEGSKA in the germline V gene (reference sequence). The CDR3 has 13 residues. Trimming left V 2 bases short and J 1 base short, with 9 bases between. Here the CDR3 DNA reads TGCAGTGCTAGATTCCAGCAATCCTACGAGCAGTACTTC. Residues: CSARFQQSYEQYF.